Sequencing of this T cell receptor (beta chain) was carried out in a study of blood T cell repertoires in COVID-19. Study summary: Material from acute and convalescent COVID-19 was sourced from the United States, Italy and Spain. The cDNA or gDNA used as material had been derived from T cells, B-cell-depleted T cells, or PBMCs.

Germline CDR1 and CDR2: SGHNT and YYREEE (reference sequence). V was pared by 4 bases and J by 4 bases, with 10 bases of the junction left unmatched. The CDR3 contains 17 residues. Original processing methods: Researchers report that nucleated cell counts were estimated from reference gene primer amplification. Libraries were prepared by immunoSEQ multiplex PCR; TCRdb keeps only in-frame clonotypes and omits some of them. V and J calls and clone size are copied from that table; D and trimming were computed from the DNA. This table has about 130,000 clones, roughly four fifths appearing once. The sample taken for sequencing was peripheral blood. The chain combines TRBV5-4 with TRBJ2-2, with TRBD2 matching 10 bases. This TCR derives from a human donor in a cohort sampled during active COVID-19. As DNA, the CDR3 is TGTGCCAGCAGCCCCGGTAGTAGCGGGGGGACCACCGGGGAGCTGTTTTTT. This translates into CASSPGSSGGTTGELFF.